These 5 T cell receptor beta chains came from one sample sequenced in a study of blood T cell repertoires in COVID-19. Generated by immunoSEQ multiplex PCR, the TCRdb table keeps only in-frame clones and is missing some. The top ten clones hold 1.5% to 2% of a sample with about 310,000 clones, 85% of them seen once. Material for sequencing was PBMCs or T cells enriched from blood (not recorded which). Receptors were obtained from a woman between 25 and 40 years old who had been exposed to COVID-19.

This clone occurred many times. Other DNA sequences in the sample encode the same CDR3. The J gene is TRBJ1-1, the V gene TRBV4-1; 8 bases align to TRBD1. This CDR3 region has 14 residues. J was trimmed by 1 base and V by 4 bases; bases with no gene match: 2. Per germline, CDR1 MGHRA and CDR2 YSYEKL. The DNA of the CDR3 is TGCGCCAGCAGCCTCGACAGGGGGAACACTGAAGCTTTCTTT. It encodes CASSLDRGNTEAFF.

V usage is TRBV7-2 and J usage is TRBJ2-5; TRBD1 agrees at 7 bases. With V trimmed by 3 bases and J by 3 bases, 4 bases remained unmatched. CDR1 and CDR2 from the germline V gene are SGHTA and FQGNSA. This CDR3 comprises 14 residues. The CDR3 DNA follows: TGTGCCAGCAGCTTGGGGGACAGAAAAGAGACCCAGTACTTC. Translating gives CASSLGDRKETQYF.

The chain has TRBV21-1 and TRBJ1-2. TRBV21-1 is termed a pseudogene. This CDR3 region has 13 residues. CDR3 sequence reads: CASSITGVDGYTF. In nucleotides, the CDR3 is TGTGCCAGCAGCATCACGGGGGTGGATGGCTACACCTTC.

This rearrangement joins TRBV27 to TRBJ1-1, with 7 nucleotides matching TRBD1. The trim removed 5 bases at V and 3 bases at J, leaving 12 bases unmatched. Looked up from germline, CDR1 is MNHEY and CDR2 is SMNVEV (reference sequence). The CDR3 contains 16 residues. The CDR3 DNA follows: TGTGCCAGCAGTATAAAGACAGGGTTCCTCCACACTGAAGCTTTCTTT. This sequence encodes CASSIKTGFLHTEAFF.

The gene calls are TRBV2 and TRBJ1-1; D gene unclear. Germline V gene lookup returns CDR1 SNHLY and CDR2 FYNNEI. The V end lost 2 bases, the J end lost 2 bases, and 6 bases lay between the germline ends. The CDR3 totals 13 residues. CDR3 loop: CASSEHGNTEAFF. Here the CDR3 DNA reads TGTGCCAGCAGTGAACACGGTAACACTGAAGCTTTCTTT.